This is a list of T cell receptor beta chains from one sample in a study of blood T cell repertoires in COVID-19. TCRdb keeps only in-frame clones here, not all; method: immunoSEQ multiplex PCR. The sample gives around 150,000 clones, 75% to 90% of which show up once; 3.3% is in the top ten. The material sequenced was peripheral blood. These receptors all stem from a human donor with acute or convalescent COVID-19. The donor label of this sample is uncertain. CDR3s leave out the opening cysteine and the closing phenylalanine or tryptophan.

V: TRBV6-5; J: TRBJ1-1; CDR3: ASSYSGQGGTEAF
V: TRBV28; J: TRBJ2-1; CDR3: ASSLGGGGPNEQF
V: TRBV7-8; J: TRBJ1-5; CDR3: ASSLAGGSQPQH
V: TRBV5-4; J: TRBJ2-3; CDR3: ASSLGQGQTDTQY
V: TRBV20-1; J: TRBJ1-2; CDR3: IGDFDGYT
V: TRBV4-3; J: TRBJ2-1; CDR3: ASSPQEGSYNEQF
V: TRBV5-1; J: TRBJ1-2; CDR3: ASSYTRTGSNYGYT
V: TRBV2; J: TRBJ2-7; CDR3: ASSALESPRQY
V: TRBV19; J: TRBJ2-7; CDR3: ASSPGQGRYEQY
V: TRBV4-2; J: TRBJ2-7; CDR3: ASSQDISSAYEQY
V: TRBV18; J: TRBJ1-1; CDR3: ASSRTGENTEAF